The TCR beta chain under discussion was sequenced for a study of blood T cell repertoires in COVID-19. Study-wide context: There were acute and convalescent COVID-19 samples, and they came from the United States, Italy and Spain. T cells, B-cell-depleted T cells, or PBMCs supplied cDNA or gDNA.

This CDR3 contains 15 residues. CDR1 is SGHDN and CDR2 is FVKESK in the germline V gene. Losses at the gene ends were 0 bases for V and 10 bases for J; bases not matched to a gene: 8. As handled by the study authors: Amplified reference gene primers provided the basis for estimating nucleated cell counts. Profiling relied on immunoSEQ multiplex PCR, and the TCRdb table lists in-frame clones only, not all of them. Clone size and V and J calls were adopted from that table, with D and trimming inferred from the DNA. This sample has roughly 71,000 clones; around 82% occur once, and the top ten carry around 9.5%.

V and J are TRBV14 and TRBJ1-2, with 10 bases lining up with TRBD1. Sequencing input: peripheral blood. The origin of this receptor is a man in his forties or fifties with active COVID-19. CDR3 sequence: CASSQDMRDRGTYTF. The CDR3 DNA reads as TGTGCCAGCAGCCAAGATATGAGGGACAGGGGAACCTACACCTTC.